The T cell receptor beta chain under discussion was sequenced for a study of cytomegalovirus exposure and HLA in healthy donors. Study-wide points: As was reported, the HLA-A and HLA-B alleles of most subjects were accurately predicted from TCR beta sequences. Altogether, 160 or so TCR beta chains were recorded as cytomegalovirus-associated.

This CDR3 is 15 amino acids long. Germline V gene sequence: CDR1 MNHNS, CDR2 SASEGT. V was pared by 7 bases and J by 3 bases, with 12 bases of the junction left unmatched. The donors, nominally healthy at sampling, likely had unrecorded immune exposures. On this clone itself: What it binds is unknown.

PCR used 60 Vbeta primers and 13 Jbeta primers. Profiling relied on immunoSEQ multiplex PCR, and the TCRdb table lists in-frame clones only, not all of them. The data hold 100,000 to 150,000 clones, with around three quarters observed a single time. The chain has TRBV6-1 and TRBJ2-7, with 7 bases that match TRBD1. This TCR was sampled from a woman in her 40s in good health and CMV-seropositive. The sample comprised PBMCs. CDR3 in amino acids: CASTAEQGIHYEQYF. The CDR3 DNA reads as TGTGCCAGCACCGCAGAACAGGGGATACACTACGAGCAGTACTTC.